A single sample is the source of the 23 T cell receptor beta chains below, sequenced in a study of shared clonotypes between healthy human individuals. Sequencing used immunoSEQ multiplex PCR; TCRdb keeps in-frame clones, though not all of them. The sample shows about 470,000 clones, roughly 77% of them seen only once. The sequenced material came from PBMCs. The receptors originated from a middle-aged woman in good health. Some clones in this sample may be carry-over from other donors' samples.

Comments on this clone: The likely explanation is a read error, given a far larger clone one base away. This CDR3 is also generated by other DNA sequences in the sample. This chain uses TRBV6-1 with TRBJ2-7, with D perhaps matching TRBD2 (5 bases). V was clipped by 8 bases and J by 1 base, with 18 bases between them. From germline, CDR1 is MNHNS and CDR2 SASEGT. The CDR3 is made up of 15 amino acids. CDR3 region: CASEGTSGSSYEQYF. CDR3 nucleotide sequence: TGTGCCAGCGAAGGAACTAGTGGGAGTTCCTACGAGCAGTACTTC.

The chain is built from TRBV7-9 and TRBJ2-7; D assignment may be TRBD1 or TRBD2 (5 bases each). The length of the CDR3 is 14 residues. Germline CDR1 is SEHNR and CDR2 is FQNEAQ (reference sequence). The V gene lost 5 bases and the J gene lost 6 bases, with 17 bases spanning the gap. Written as DNA, the CDR3 is TGTGCCAGCAGCCCCGGGACCGTTGTACGCGAGCAGTACTTC. Protein: CASSPGTVVREQYF.

This chain connects TRBV13 to TRBJ2-7, with TRBD1 matching 7 bases. This CDR3 contains 16 residues. Trimming cost V 0 bases and J 0 bases; bases outside gene matches: 5. Germline V lookup: CDR1 PRHDT, CDR2 FYEKMQ (reference sequence). The CDR3 here is CASSLGQTGSSYEQYF. CDR3 bases: TGTGCCAGCAGCTTAGGCCAGACAGGGAGCTCCTACGAGCAGTACTTC. The full variable domain, completed using reference TRBV13 and TRBJ2-7, is AAGVIQSPRHLIKEKRETATLKCYPIPRHDTVYWYQQGPGQDPQFLISFYEKMQSDKGSIPDRFSAQQFSDYHSELNMSSLELGDSALYFCASSLGQTGSSYEQYFGPGTRLTVT.

This sequence joins TRBV5-1 and TRBJ2-3, with 7 bases lining up with TRBD2. V trimming: 0 bases; J trimming: 0 bases; junction bases outside the gene matches: 1. Germline V CDR1 and CDR2: SGHRS, YFSETQ. This CDR3 is 15 amino acids long. In DNA form, the CDR3 reads TGCGCCAGCAGCTTGGTGGGGGGGAGCACAGATACGCAGTATTTT. Translated, it gives CASSLVGGSTDTQYF.

V is TRBV6-6 and J is TRBJ2-7, with a possible D match to TRBD1 (6 bases). This CDR3 region has 16 residues. Germline V CDR1 and CDR2: MNHNY, SVGAGI (reference sequence). Trimming shortened V by 4 bases and J by 2 bases, and 18 bases separated the two germline ends. This CDR3 is CASSSYLGQPAYEQYF. The CDR3 nucleotides are TGTGCCAGCAGTTCCTATTTAGGACAGCCGGCCTACGAGCAGTACTTC.

This clone turned up a few times. The chain is built from TRBV6-5 and TRBJ1-5, with a possible D match to TRBD1 (5 bases). CDR1 and CDR2 from the germline V gene are MNHEY and SVGAGI. The CDR3 runs 15 residues. Between the trimmed V and J ends, which lost 0 bases and 3 bases, there was a span of 9 bases. CDR3: CASSYSGGSNQPQHF. The CDR3, as DNA: TGTGCCAGCAGTTACTCGGGGGGATCCAATCAGCCCCAGCATTTT.

This clone was observed a single time. This sequence joins TRBV6-6 and TRBJ2-7, with unresolved D. The germline V and J ends were trimmed by 0 bases and 6 bases, with 9 bases remaining between them. Germline V lookup: CDR1 MNHNY, CDR2 SVGAGI (reference sequence). The CDR3 contains 13 residues. The DNA of the CDR3 is TGTGCCAGCAGTTACTCTTCAGTCAGCGAGCAGTACTTC. Protein: CASSYSSVSEQYF.

The chain is built from TRBV28 and TRBJ1-1; TRBD1 is a possible D gene (5 bases). The CDR3 totals 14 residues. In germline, CDR1 is MDHEN, CDR2 SYDVKM. V shed 3 bases and J shed 11 bases, with 19 bases lying between them. CDR3 amino acids: CASSFGGTLSHAFF. CDR3 in DNA: TGTGCCAGCAGTTTCGGTGGGACCCTAAGTCATGCTTTCTTT.

This chain uses TRBV11-2 with TRBJ1-2; D is undetermined. Trimming removed 0 bases at V and 7 bases at J, with 9 bases between. Germline CDR1 is SGHAT and CDR2 is FQNNGV. CDR3 length equals 13 residues. The CDR3 spells CASSLEVYAGYTF. CDR3 nucleotides: TGTGCCAGCAGCTTAGAGGTCTATGCTGGCTACACCTTC.

The chain links TRBV7-2 to TRBJ1-6; 7 bases agree with TRBD1. The CDR3 is 15 residues long. Germline CDR1 reads SGHTA; CDR2 reads FQGNSA. The V and J ends lost 1 base and 9 bases, in that order; junction bases with no gene match: 6. CDR3 DNA sequence: TGTGCCAGCAGCTTAGTGGCAGGGGGTGGTTCACCCCTCCACTTT. It is translated as CASSLVAGGGSPLHF.

This chain joins TRBV7-2 and TRBJ2-1, with D unclear. Germline V gene sequence: CDR1 SGHTA, CDR2 FQGNSA. CDR3 length: 12 amino acids. Trimming left V 5 bases short and J 7 bases short, with 9 bases between. The CDR3 DNA sequence: TGTGCCAGCAGCCTTATCGGGAATGAGCAGTTCTTC. This translates into CASSLIGNEQFF.

This clone was observed a single time. The V and J genes are TRBV18 and TRBJ2-5, with D possibly being TRBD1 (6 bases). Trimming took 4 bases from V and 1 from J, leaving 7 bases between them. Per germline, CDR1 KGHSH and CDR2 LQKENI. The CDR3 is 13 residues long. The CDR3 DNA sequence: TGTGCCAGCTCACAACAGGGCCAAGAGACCCAGTACTTC. This translates into CASSQQGQETQYF. Full variable domain (remainder filled in from reference TRBV18 and TRBJ2-5): NAGVMQNPRHLVRRRGQEARLRCSPMKGHSHVYWYRQLPEEGLKFMVYLQKENIIDESGMPKERFSAEFPKEGPSILRIQQVVRGDSAAYFCASSQQGQETQYFGPGTRLLVL.

The rearrangement uses TRBV7-2 and TRBJ2-1; 10 nucleotides match TRBD1. Germline CDR1 SGHTA, CDR2 FQGNSA. The CDR3 length is 15 residues. V dropped 5 bases and J dropped 15; count of bases not matched to a gene: 16. The CDR3 loop reads CASSPWVAGQGPRFF. CDR3 nucleotides: TGTGCCAGCAGCCCCTGGGTGGCGGGACAGGGGCCTCGGTTCTTC.

The CDR3 reads CASSLARRQTNTGELFF. CDR3 nucleotides: TGCGCCAGCAGCTTGGCCAGACGCCAGACGAACACCGGGGAGCTGTTTTTT. The chain couples TRBV5-1 to TRBJ2-2, with unresolved D. The germline V and J ends were trimmed by 0 bases and 0 bases, with 12 bases remaining between them. CDR3 length: 17 residues. Germline V gives CDR1 SGHRS, CDR2 YFSETQ.

The gene calls are TRBV23-1 and TRBJ2-5; 8 nucleotides match TRBD1. TRBV23-1 is an open reading frame whose function is uncertain. V lost 4 bases to trimming and J lost 4 bases; unmatched junction nucleotides: 8. The CDR3 has 15 residues. CDR3 bases: TGCGCCAGCAGTCCCCAGGGGGCGCCCCGAGAGACCCAGTACTTC. This encodes CASSPQGAPRETQYF.

This sequence joins TRBV29-1 and TRBJ2-2, with 9 bases that match TRBD2. Germline values: CDR1 SQVTM, CDR2 ANQGSEA. CDR3 length equals 17 residues. After removal of 7 bases from V and 5 bases from J, the junction contained 17 bases not matched to a gene. CDR3 coding DNA: TGCAGCGCCGGCGGCGGGAGGGCCCCCGTTAGGACCGGGGAGCTGTTTTTT. Amino acid sequence: CSAGGGRAPVRTGELFF.

This clone was picked up one time. The V and J genes are TRBV27 and TRBJ1-2; D gene uncertain. Between the trimmed V and J ends, which lost 4 bases and 2 bases, there was a span of 11 bases. Germline CDR1 and CDR2: MNHEY and SMNVEV (reference sequence). The CDR3 loop spans 14 amino acids. Here the CDR3 DNA reads TGTGCCAGCAGTTCGGGAACAGTAAACTATGGCTACACCTTC. Its protein product is CASSSGTVNYGYTF.

The rearrangement joins TRBV10-2 to TRBJ2-7; 8 bases match TRBD2. With 5 bases clipped from V and 7 bases from J, the junction kept 10 bases outside the gene matches. CDR1 is WSHSY, CDR2 SAAADI, per germline. The CDR3 is made up of 14 amino acids. The CDR3 region is CASSRAGAMLEQYF. CDR3 sequence (DNA): TGCGCCAGCAGTCGAGCGGGAGCTATGCTAGAGCAGTACTTC.

V usage is TRBV10-1 and J usage is TRBJ2-1; D possibly corresponds to TRBD2 (5 bases). This CDR3 comprises 15 residues. Germline loops: CDR1 WNHNN, CDR2 SYGVQD (reference sequence). Trimming left V 5 bases short and J 0 bases short, with 11 bases between. This chain's CDR3 is CASSPDLNSYNEQFF. DNA of the CDR3: TGCGCCAGCAGTCCGGACTTGAACTCCTACAATGAGCAGTTCTTC.

The rearrangement links TRBV18 to TRBJ2-1, with 8 bases matching TRBD1. This CDR3 is 16 amino acids long. J gave up 1 base and V 5 bases, and 7 bases lay outside the gene matches. Germline CDR1 is KGHSH and CDR2 is LQKENI. The CDR3 DNA follows: TGTGCCAGCTCAGTGGGACAGGACGCATCCTACAATGAGCAGTTCTTC. Amino acids: CASSVGQDASYNEQFF.

The rearrangement links TRBV7-9 to TRBJ2-7; TRBD2 is a possible D gene (6 bases). Deletions cut 2 bases from V and 6 bases from J, with 11 bases between. Germline assignment: CDR1 SEHNR and CDR2 FQNEAQ (reference sequence). CDR3 length equals 13 residues. The CDR3 reads CASSLWGESEQYF. CDR3 bases: TGTGCCAGCAGCTTATGGGGGGAAAGCGAGCAGTACTTC.

The chain joins TRBV2 to TRBJ1-3, with a possible D match to TRBD1 (6 bases). CDR1 and CDR2 (germline): SNHLY, FYNNEI. This CDR3 has 14 residues. Trimming shortened V by 7 bases and J by 4 bases, and 14 bases separated the two germline ends. Here the CDR3 DNA reads TGTGCCAGCACCCCCCGGGGGGCCGGAAACACCATATATTTT. It is translated as CASTPRGAGNTIYF.

The chain carries TRBV7-3 and TRBJ2-1; TRBD2 matches 9 bases. Germline trimming cut 1 base from V and 7 bases from J; bases unmatched to any gene: 8. Germline values: CDR1 SGHTA, CDR2 FQGTGA. CDR3 length: 16 amino acids. The CDR3 region is CASSLSRASGVNEQFF. CDR3 bases: TGTGCCAGCAGCTTAAGTAGGGCTAGCGGGGTAAATGAGCAGTTCTTC.